Shown below are 5 T cell receptor beta chains from a single sample sequenced in a study of blood T cell repertoires in COVID-19. The repertoire was sequenced with immunoSEQ multiplex PCR; TCRdb's copy has only in-frame clones and lacks some. The sample contains 300,000 to 350,000 clones, approximately 88% of which appear only once. Specimen: PBMCs or T cells enriched from blood (not recorded which). The receptors shown here come from a man aged 30-40 years who had recovered from COVID-19.

The rearrangement joins TRBV6-5 to TRBJ1-6; the D gene is possibly TRBD1 (6 bases). Germline CDR1 and CDR2: MNHEY and SVGAGI. This CDR3 region has 14 residues. The V and J ends lost 7 bases and 4 bases respectively, with 11 bases between them. The CDR3: CASTAGDYNSPLHF. The CDR3 nucleotides are TGTGCCAGCACTGCAGGGGATTATAATTCACCCCTCCACTTT.

This clone showed up just a few times. The chain has TRBV7-9 and TRBJ1-1; 8 bases align to TRBD1. The CDR3 loop spans 14 amino acids. After removal of 2 bases from V and 3 bases from J, the junction contained 2 bases not matched to a gene. Germline CDR1 and CDR2: SEHNR and FQNEAQ (reference sequence). The CDR3 DNA follows: TGTGCCAGCAGCTTACAGGGGGCATACACTGAAGCTTTCTTT. Translated: CASSLQGAYTEAFF.

This clone was observed once. The rearrangement joins TRBV2 to TRBJ1-5; the match to TRBD1 covers 12 bases. The CDR3 consists of 16 residues. The trim removed 3 bases at V and 11 bases at J, leaving 11 bases unmatched. Germline loops: CDR1 SNHLY, CDR2 FYNNEI. CDR3 amino acids: CASSEVGTGGAWAQHF. CDR3 bases: TGTGCCAGCAGTGAGGTGGGGACAGGGGGCGCGTGGGCCCAGCATTTT.

This clone was detected only once. The chain has TRBV12-3 or TRBV12-4 and TRBJ1-4, with 7 bases identical to TRBD1. This CDR3 is built from 12 residues. V shed 4 bases and J 13 bases; nucleotides not matched to a gene: 6. In nucleotides, the CDR3 is TGTGCCAGCAGTTCCCGACAGGGCAGACTGTTTTTT. Protein: CASSSRQGRLFF.

The chain uses TRBV2 and TRBJ1-2; 8 bases map to TRBD1. Germline V gene sequence: CDR1 SNHLY, CDR2 FYNNEI. The CDR3 is made up of 14 amino acids. Germline trimming cut 4 bases from V and 1 base from J; bases unmatched to any gene: 2. CDR3 nucleotide sequence: TGTGCCAGCAGTGTGGACAGGGATAACTATGGCTACACCTTC. Amino acids: CASSVDRDNYGYTF. The whole variable domain, remainder taken from reference TRBV2 and TRBJ1-2, is EPEVTQTPSHQVTQMGQEVILRCVPISNHLYFYWYRQILGQKVEFLVSFYNNEISEKSEIFDDQFSVERPDGSNFTLKIRSTKLEDSAMYFCASSVDRDNYGYTFGSGTRLTVV.